This T cell receptor beta chain was captured by sequencing in a study of T cell responses to AZD1222 COVID-19 vaccine. Sequencing used immunoSEQ multiplex PCR; TCRdb keeps in-frame clones, though not all of them. The sample lists roughly 100,000 clones, about 91% seen once, with 40% to 55% in the top ten. The length of the CDR3 is 14 residues. CDR1 is MDHEN, CDR2 SYDVKM, per germline. Between the trimmed V and J ends, which lost 3 bases and 4 bases, there was a span of 11 bases. This chain links TRBV28 with TRBJ2-3; D is perhaps TRBD1 or TRBD2 (5 bases each). The starting material was peripheral blood, obtained 28 days after the second AZD1222 dose. The sequence was obtained from an adult who received the AZD1222 COVID-19 vaccine. The CDR3 nucleotides read TGTGCCAGCAGTTTTGGGACCGGGGCAGATACGCAGTATTTT. Residues: CASSFGTGADTQYF. Full variable domain (rest looked up from reference TRBV28 and TRBJ2-3): DVKVTQSSRYLVKRTGEKVFLECVQDMDHENMFWYRQDPGLGLRLIYFSYDVKMKEKGDIPEGYSVSREKKERFSLILESASTNQTSMYLCASSFGTGADTQYFGPGTRLTVL.